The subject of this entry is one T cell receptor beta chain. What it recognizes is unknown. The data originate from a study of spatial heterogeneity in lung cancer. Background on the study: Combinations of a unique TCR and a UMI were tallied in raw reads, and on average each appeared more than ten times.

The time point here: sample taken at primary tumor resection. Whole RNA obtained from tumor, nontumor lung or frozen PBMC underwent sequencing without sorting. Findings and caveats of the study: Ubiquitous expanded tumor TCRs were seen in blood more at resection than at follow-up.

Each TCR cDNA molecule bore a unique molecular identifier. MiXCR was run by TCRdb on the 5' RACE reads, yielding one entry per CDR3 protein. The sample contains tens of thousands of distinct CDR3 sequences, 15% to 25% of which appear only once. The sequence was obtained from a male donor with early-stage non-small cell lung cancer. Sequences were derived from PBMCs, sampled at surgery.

Written as DNA, the CDR3 is TGCAGCGCCAAGACCGGTTTCGGCACAGATACGCAGTATTTT. This sequence encodes CSAKTGFGTDTQYF. This chain links TRBV29-1 with TRBJ2-3; no reliable D call. The V gene lost 7 bases and the J gene lost 1 base, with 15 bases spanning the gap. This CDR3 has 14 residues. Germline CDR1 SQVTM, CDR2 ANQGSEA.